These 25 T cell receptor beta chains share one sample of origin, sequenced in a study of CD8 T cells in Susac syndrome. Random hexamers were used to reverse transcribe the RNA input (about 0.45 to 1 ug). TCRdb re-analysed the immunoSEQ multiplex PCR reads in MiXCR, keeping a single row per CDR3 protein. The profile shows roughly 110,000 distinct CDR3 sequences, approximately 91% of them singletons. The sequenced sample was CD4+ T cells from PBMCs. The receptor set was obtained from a human donor in good health.

Only one count was recorded for this clonotype. V gene TRBV25-1 combines with J gene TRBJ1-1, with D unresolved. Germline V lookup: CDR1 MGHDK, CDR2 SYGVNS. V lost 6 bases and J 1 base, leaving 12 bases between the germline ends. The CDR3 covers 14 residues. The CDR3 spells CASRRPPENTEAFF. The CDR3 DNA is TGTGCCAGCAGGAGGCCCCCAGAGAACACTGAAGCTTTCTTT.

This rearrangement joins TRBV5-6 to TRBJ2-1; possibly TRBD1 for D (5 bases). This CDR3 region has 16 residues. CDR1 is SGHDT and CDR2 is YYEEEE in the germline V gene. With 0 bases removed from V and 1 base from J, the gap between germline ends came to 11 bases. CDR3 DNA: TGTGCCAGCAGCTTGGACTGGGCAGGGTCCTACAATGAGCAGTTCTTC. Protein sequence: CASSLDWAGSYNEQFF.

The chain couples TRBV7-3 to TRBJ1-1; perhaps TRBD1 as D (6 bases). The CDR3 length is 16 residues. V lost 4 bases and J lost 3, with 18 bases in between. Germline lookup yields CDR1 SGHTA and CDR2 FQGTGA. The CDR3 DNA sequence: TGTGCCAGCAGCTCTTCAGGGGTAATCGGGGACACTGAAGCTTTCTTT. This encodes CASSSSGVIGDTEAFF.

Only a few counts were recorded for this clonotype. The chain joins TRBV19 to TRBJ2-7, with D possibly being TRBD1 (5 bases). V was pared by 4 bases and J by 2 bases, with 12 bases between. Germline CDR1 LNHDA, CDR2 SQIVND (reference sequence). This CDR3 is 14 amino acids long. This CDR3 reads CASSTADKTYEQYF. The CDR3 region has the DNA TGTGCCAGTAGTACCGCGGACAAGACCTACGAGCAGTACTTC.

The J gene is TRBJ2-7, the V gene TRBV4-3, with D perhaps TRBD2 (5 bases). CDR1 is LGHNA, CDR2 YSLEER, per germline. Trimming left V 0 bases short and J 2 bases short, with 14 bases between. The CDR3 has 16 residues. The CDR3 sequence: CASSQDRADGTYEQYF. CDR3 DNA sequence: TGCGCCAGCAGCCAAGATCGGGCGGACGGGACCTACGAGCAGTACTTC.

This clonotype has only one observation. The chain joins TRBV13 to TRBJ2-1; D is undetermined. CDR1 is PRHDT, CDR2 FYEKMQ, per germline (reference sequence). V was clipped by 5 bases and J by 9 bases, with 17 bases between them. The CDR3 contains 14 residues. CDR3 coding DNA: TGTGCCAGCAGCGTGGACCTCACGTGGGGTGAGCAGTTCTTC. It specifies CASSVDLTWGEQFF.

The rearrangement joins TRBV12-3 or TRBV12-4 to TRBJ1-5; D unresolved. V gave up 0 bases and J gave up 4 bases, with 10 bases separating them. The CDR3 extends over 15 amino acids. CDR3: CASSLAGGENQPQHF. The CDR3 DNA reads TGTGCCAGCAGTTTAGCTGGCGGAGAGAATCAGCCCCAGCATTTT.

The J gene is TRBJ2-5, the V gene TRBV20-1; TRBD1 matches at 10 bases. J gave up 4 bases and V 5 bases, and 4 bases lay outside the gene matches. Germline lookup yields CDR1 DFQATT and CDR2 SNEGSKA (reference sequence). The CDR3 contains 13 residues. CDR3 region: CSALDRGRETQYF. The DNA for the CDR3 is TGCAGTGCTTTAGACAGGGGGCGAGAGACCCAGTACTTC.

The chain is built from TRBV20-1 and TRBJ2-2, with 11 bases lining up with TRBD2. V trimming: 0 bases; J trimming: 1 base; junction bases outside the gene matches: 4. The germline V gene encodes CDR1 DFQATT and CDR2 SNEGSKA (reference sequence). This CDR3 comprises 17 residues. Here the CDR3 reads CSARDPTSGGNTGELFF. The CDR3 nucleotides are TGCAGTGCTAGAGATCCCACTAGCGGGGGGAACACCGGGGAGCTGTTTTTT.

This clonotype was found once. The V gene is TRBV7-2, the J gene TRBJ1-1, with TRBD1 as a possible D gene (6 bases). CDR1 SGHTA and CDR2 FQGNSA come from the germline V gene. The V end was cut by 1 base, the J end by 3 bases, with 9 bases between. This CDR3 has 14 amino acids. CDR3 loop: CASSLETGYTEAFF. Here the CDR3 DNA reads TGTGCCAGCAGCTTAGAAACAGGGTACACTGAAGCTTTCTTT.

This rearrangement joins TRBV7-3 to TRBJ2-5; 8 bases are a match to TRBD2. Trimming cost V 5 bases and J 4 bases; bases outside gene matches: 6. This CDR3 has 14 residues. Germline CDR1 SGHTA, CDR2 FQGTGA. CDR3 protein: CASSPTGGGETQYF. The CDR3 coding sequence is TGTGCCAGCAGCCCGACGGGGGGGGGAGAGACCCAGTACTTC.

This clonotype has only one observation. The chain joins TRBV4-3 to TRBJ1-1, with D unresolved. The CDR3 contains 15 residues. Germline V gives CDR1 LGHNA, CDR2 YSLEER. Trimming took off 0 bases at V and 0 bases at J, with 8 bases between the two ends. CDR3 amino acids: CASSQERFLNTEAFF. CDR3 DNA: TGCGCCAGCAGCCAAGAGCGGTTCTTGAACACTGAAGCTTTCTTT.

The V and J genes are TRBV27 and TRBJ1-1, with D unclear. The germline V gene has CDR1 MNHEY and CDR2 SMNVEV (reference sequence). This CDR3 has 15 amino acids. The V end was cut by 5 bases, the J end by 6 bases, with 19 bases between. CDR3 nucleotide sequence: TGTGCCAGCAGTCTCCGACGATATGAGGCACCTGAAGCTTTCTTT. Its protein product is CASSLRRYEAPEAFF.

This chain links TRBV12-3 or TRBV12-4 with TRBJ1-2, with 8 bases that match TRBD1. This CDR3 has 15 amino acids. V was pared by 6 bases and J by 6 bases, with 12 bases of the junction left unmatched. The CDR3 is CASSRIPGQVDGYTF. For the CDR3, the DNA is TGTGCCAGCAGCCGAATCCCGGGACAGGTGGATGGCTACACCTTC.

This clonotype has more than one count but fewer than ten. The gene calls are TRBV4-3 and TRBJ2-7; D tentatively fits TRBD1 or TRBD2 (5 bases each). This CDR3 spans 14 amino acids. Trimming pared 8 bases from V and 0 bases from J, leaving 14 bases between. Germline V gene sequence: CDR1 LGHNA, CDR2 YSLEER. Written as DNA, the CDR3 is TGCGCCAGCTCCCGGGACGCTAACTCCTACGAGCAGTACTTC. Amino acid sequence: CASSRDANSYEQYF.

A few counts support this clonotype. This chain connects TRBV20-1 to TRBJ2-1; D call uncertain. V was pared by 1 base and J by 5 bases, with 3 bases between. The CDR3 is made up of 11 amino acids. Germline V gives CDR1 DFQATT, CDR2 SNEGSKA (reference sequence). For the CDR3, the DNA is TGCAGTGCTAGAGGGCACAATGAGCAGTTCTTC. Its protein product is CSARGHNEQFF.

The chain links TRBV12-3 or TRBV12-4 to TRBJ1-5, with D hard to call. Trimming shortened V by 2 bases and J by 4 bases, and 9 bases separated the two germline ends. This CDR3 is 14 amino acids long. Written as DNA, the CDR3 is TGTGCCAGCAGTTTAATTACCGGGAATCAGCCCCAGCATTTT. Its translation is CASSLITGNQPQHF.

The chain uses TRBV3-1 and TRBJ2-1; TRBD1 aligns across 8 bases. The germline V gene has CDR1 LGHDT and CDR2 YNNKEL (reference sequence). Trimming took 3 bases from V and 0 from J; bases not matched to a gene: 7. The CDR3 covers 17 residues. Here the CDR3 DNA reads TGTGCCAGCAGCCAGGAGCCGACAGGGGCCTCCTACAATGAGCAGTTCTTC. It specifies CASSQEPTGASYNEQFF.

The chain uses TRBV14 and TRBJ2-5; no clear D gene. The V and J ends lost 1 base and 7 bases respectively, with 10 bases between them. The CDR3 totals 13 residues. From germline, CDR1 is SGHDN and CDR2 FVKESK. DNA of the CDR3: TGTGCCAGCAGCCAAGTGTCCAGCCGGACCCAGTACTTC. As protein: CASSQVSSRTQYF.

The V gene is TRBV6-2 or TRBV6-3, the J gene TRBJ2-5; 13 bases are a match to TRBD2. Germline CDR1 reads MNHEY; CDR2 reads SVGEGT. The CDR3 runs to 21 residues. After removal of 0 bases from V and 4 bases from J, the junction contained 17 bases not matched to a gene. Here the CDR3 reads CASSYSSRRPETSGGRETQYF. As DNA, the CDR3 is TGTGCCAGCAGTTACTCGAGTCGGCGTCCCGAGACTAGCGGGGGGAGAGAGACCCAGTACTTC.

V and J are TRBV6-1 and TRBJ2-5; 10 bases match TRBD2. Germline assignment: CDR1 MNHNS and CDR2 SASEGT. J was trimmed by 4 bases and V by 3 bases; bases with no gene match: 5. The CDR3 totals 15 residues. This CDR3 is CASSDGVAGGETQYF. The CDR3 nucleotides read TGTGCCAGCAGTGATGGAGTAGCGGGAGGAGAGACCCAGTACTTC.

This clonotype is a singleton in its sample. The chain employs TRBV7-2 and TRBJ1-2; D may be TRBD1 (5 bases). V lost 9 bases to trimming and J lost 0 bases, with 11 bases between them. CDR1 and CDR2 (germline): SGHTA, FQGNSA. The CDR3 totals 13 residues. The CDR3 region is CASTGVPNYGYTF. The DNA of the CDR3 is TGTGCCAGTACAGGAGTACCTAACTATGGCTACACCTTC.

The chain is built from TRBV7-2 and TRBJ1-5, with D unclear. V gave up 4 bases and J gave up 0 bases, with 10 bases separating them. The CDR3 has 15 residues. CDR1 is SGHTA and CDR2 is FQGNSA in the germline V gene. The CDR3 here is CASSWTDSSNQPQHF. CDR3 bases: TGTGCCAGCAGCTGGACGGATTCTAGCAATCAGCCCCAGCATTTT.

This clonotype was observed a handful of times. V usage is TRBV2 and J usage is TRBJ2-7, with unresolved D. CDR1 and CDR2 (germline): SNHLY, FYNNEI. V lost 4 bases and J lost 2, with 3 bases in between. CDR3 length equals 11 residues. The CDR3 DNA is TGTGCCAGCAGTGGGGCCTACGAGCAGTACTTC. Protein product: CASSGAYEQYF.

This chain connects TRBV5-1 to TRBJ1-1; 7 bases fit TRBD1. This CDR3 has 13 amino acids. Germline CDR1 is SGHRS and CDR2 is YFSETQ. V dropped 7 bases and J dropped 1; count of bases not matched to a gene: 4. For the CDR3, the DNA is TGCGCCAGCCAACAGGGGTGGAACACTGAAGCTTTCTTT. It specifies CASQQGWNTEAFF.